One and the same sample provided the 28 T cell receptor beta chains below, sequenced in a study of cytomegalovirus exposure and HLA in healthy donors. Researchers ran the PCR with 60 Vbeta and 13 Jbeta primers. Here immunoSEQ multiplex PCR was the method, and the copy in TCRdb shows in-frame clones only, minus some. This table holds approximately 190,000 clones, approximately 85% found once. The sequencing input was PBMCs. Receptors were obtained from a woman in her late teens or twenties in good health and CMV-seronegative.

The chain combines TRBV29-1 with TRBJ2-3; D is undetermined. V lost 4 bases, J lost 4 bases, and 24 bases lay in between. Germline V lookup: CDR1 SQVTM, CDR2 ANQGSEA. This CDR3 spans 17 amino acids. In nucleotides, the CDR3 is TGCAGCGTTGTGAGTGGAGTGATACGCGTTCCCGCAGATACGCAGTATTTT. Its translation: CSVVSGVIRVPADTQYF.

The chain couples TRBV14 to TRBJ1-1, with D tentatively TRBD1 (5 bases). Germline CDR1 and CDR2: SGHDN and FVKESK. V was pared by 1 base and J by 9 bases, with 21 bases between. The CDR3 totals 16 residues. The CDR3 is CASSQGTILGQGKAFF. The CDR3, as DNA: TGTGCCAGCAGCCAAGGGACTATATTAGGGCAGGGAAAAGCTTTCTTT.

The chain is built from TRBV9 and TRBJ2-2; 7 bases line up with TRBD1. The CDR3 is made up of 16 amino acids. Unmatched junction bases numbered 7, after V lost 3 bases and J lost 2 bases. CDR1 is SGDLS, CDR2 YYNGEE, per germline. The CDR3 nucleotides are TGTGCCAGCAGCGAATACGGGACAGCTAACACCGGGGAGCTGTTTTTT. This translates into CASSEYGTANTGELFF.

This chain uses TRBV4-1 with TRBJ2-1, with 12 bases identical to TRBD2. Germline values: CDR1 MGHRA, CDR2 YSYEKL. V trimming: 0 bases; J trimming: 7 bases; junction bases outside the gene matches: 4. This CDR3 region has 16 residues. The CDR3 is CASSQDTSGRRNEQFF. The DNA of the CDR3 is TGCGCCAGCAGCCAAGATACTAGCGGGAGGCGTAATGAGCAGTTCTTC.

In this sample, this clone turned up once. CDR3 region: CASSTWTSGGGTDTQYF. The CDR3, as DNA: TGTGCCAGCAGCACCTGGACTAGCGGGGGGGGAACAGATACGCAGTATTTT. V and J are TRBV11-2 and TRBJ2-3; 15 bases agree with TRBD2. CDR1 is SGHAT and CDR2 is FQNNGV in the germline V gene. Trimming took 5 bases from V and 3 from J; bases not matched to a gene: 6. The CDR3 contains 17 residues.

This chain links TRBV11-2 with TRBJ1-3; TRBD1 is a possible D gene (5 bases). There are 14 residues in the CDR3. V was clipped by 6 bases and J by 4 bases, with 13 bases between them. The germline CDR1 and CDR2 sequences are SGHAT and FQNNGV. The chain's CDR3 is CASSRGNSGNTIYF. CDR3 coding DNA: TGTGCCAGCAGTCGGGGGAATTCGGGAAACACCATATATTTT.

With regard to this clone: This sample also contains other DNA sequences that code for the same CDR3. The chain recombines TRBV7-9 with TRBJ1-4, with D possibly TRBD1 on 5 matching bases. CDR1 is SEHNR, CDR2 FQNEAQ, per germline (reference sequence). The CDR3 has 12 amino acids. Deletions cut 6 bases from V and 7 bases from J, with 9 bases between. CDR3 DNA: TGTGCCAGCAGGGGGCGAGGTGAAAAACTGTTTTTT. It yields the protein CASRGRGEKLFF.

The chain is built from TRBV2 and TRBJ1-4; D is unclear. Germline-derived CDR1 and CDR2 are SNHLY and FYNNEI. The V gene lost 8 bases and the J gene lost 7 bases, with 14 bases spanning the gap. The CDR3 runs 13 residues. For the CDR3, the DNA is TGTGCCAGCGGGTGGATTGGAGGTGAAAAACTGTTTTTT. Translating gives CASGWIGGEKLFF.

The chain combines TRBV10-2 with TRBJ2-1; the match to TRBD2 covers 10 bases. The V gene end was trimmed by 7 bases and the J gene end by 0 bases; junction bases not matched to a gene: 3. Germline V CDR1 and CDR2: WSHSY, SAAADI. The CDR3 sequence is 15 residues long. CDR3 loop: CASTASGSSYNEQFF. CDR3 nucleotides: TGCGCCAGCACGGCTAGCGGGAGCTCCTACAATGAGCAGTTCTTC.

The rearrangement links TRBV29-1 to TRBJ2-4; 12 bases are shared with TRBD1. J was trimmed by 6 bases and V by 6 bases; bases with no gene match: 6. CDR3 length: 14 residues. CDR1 and CDR2 (germline): SQVTM, ANQGSEA. Here the CDR3 DNA reads TGCAGCGTGGAAACGGGACAGGGGGCAAACATTCAGTACTTC. Amino acid sequence: CSVETGQGANIQYF.

This clone was counted between two and nine times. The rearrangement joins TRBV19 to TRBJ1-1; 8 bases match TRBD1. Unmatched junction bases numbered 6, after V lost 7 bases and J lost 2 bases. The CDR3 covers 14 residues. In germline, CDR1 is LNHDA, CDR2 SQIVND (reference sequence). The CDR3 is CASIPDRDNTEAFF. CDR3 nucleotides: TGTGCCAGTATTCCGGACAGGGACAACACTGAAGCTTTCTTT.

The chain uses TRBV27 and TRBJ2-7, with D unclear. Trimming took 4 bases from V and 1 from J, leaving 8 bases between them. This CDR3 region has 13 residues. Germline CDR1 MNHEY, CDR2 SMNVEV (reference sequence). CDR3 nucleotides: TGTGCCAGCAGTTATGAGAGTTCCTACGAGCAGTACTTC. This sequence encodes CASSYESSYEQYF.

The V call is TRBV20-1, the J call TRBJ2-7; D remains unclear. V lost 3 bases to trimming and J lost 2 bases, with 5 bases between them. Germline CDR1 is DFQATT and CDR2 is SNEGSKA (reference sequence). The CDR3 totals 11 residues. The CDR3 reads CSASDTYEQYF. CDR3 coding DNA: TGCAGTGCTAGTGACACCTACGAGCAGTACTTC.

The chain joins TRBV6-1 to TRBJ2-3; D uncertain. Germline CDR1 reads MNHNS; CDR2 reads SASEGT. This CDR3 region has 14 residues. Trimming cost V 7 bases and J 0 bases, with 11 bases left between them. The CDR3 nucleotides are TGTGCCAGCACTAACCTCGGGAGCACAGATACGCAGTATTTT. Its protein product is CASTNLGSTDTQYF.

This sequence joins TRBV2 and TRBJ2-7; 13 bases are a match to TRBD2. CDR1 is SNHLY, CDR2 FYNNEI, per germline. The junction had 7 bases not matched to a gene; V was cut back by 7 bases and J by 10 bases. The CDR3 loop spans 13 amino acids. CDR3 bases: TGTGCCAGCACCGGGACTAGCGGGACCCATCAGTACTTC. This codes for CASTGTSGTHQYF.

The CDR3 DNA is TGTGCCAGCAGTGATTGGGGCAGTCAGGGTTCACCCCTCCACTTT. As protein: CASSDWGSQGSPLHF. The chain is built from TRBV2 and TRBJ1-6; D perhaps matches TRBD1 (5 bases). From germline, CDR1 is SNHLY and CDR2 FYNNEI. This CDR3 has 15 residues. Trimming took off 3 bases at V and 9 bases at J, with 15 bases between the two ends. Supplemented by reference TRBV2 and TRBJ1-6, the full variable domain reads EPEVTQTPSHQVTQMGQEVILRCVPISNHLYFYWYRQILGQKVEFLVSFYNNEISEKSEIFDDQFSVERPDGSNFTLKIRSTKLEDSAMYFCASSDWGSQGSPLHFGNGTRLTVT.

The chain uses TRBV19 and TRBJ2-7, with D perhaps TRBD2 (6 bases). Germline V lookup: CDR1 LNHDA, CDR2 SQIVND (reference sequence). V gave up 1 base and J gave up 1 base, with 20 bases separating them. The CDR3 consists of 18 residues. CDR3 residues: CASSIGAATGERSYEQYF. DNA for the CDR3: TGTGCCAGTAGTATAGGGGCGGCAACGGGAGAACGATCCTACGAGCAGTACTTC.

This clone was counted a single time. The gene calls are TRBV28 and TRBJ2-7; D might be TRBD2 (6 bases). Trimming took 5 bases from V and 3 from J, leaving 11 bases between them. This CDR3 is built from 13 residues. The germline V gene encodes CDR1 MDHEN and CDR2 SYDVKM. The CDR3 region is CASSGSGGYEQYF. The CDR3 DNA reads TGTGCCAGCAGTGGTAGCGGAGGCTACGAGCAGTACTTC.

The chain carries TRBV19 and TRBJ2-1; TRBD2 matches at 11 bases. CDR1 LNHDA and CDR2 SQIVND come from the germline V gene (reference sequence). Trimming at V came to 7 bases and at J to 6 bases, leaving 2 bases not matched to a gene. The CDR3 has 13 amino acids. The CDR3 here is CASNLAGGNEQFF. CDR3 DNA sequence: TGTGCCAGTAACCTAGCGGGGGGCAATGAGCAGTTCTTC.

This clone has at least ten counts. This chain connects TRBV6-1 to TRBJ1-1, with D possibly being TRBD1 (6 bases). The ends were cut back, 3 bases at V and 5 bases at J, with 13 bases in the middle. CDR1 and CDR2 (germline): MNHNS, SASEGT. The CDR3 is made up of 14 amino acids. CDR3 protein: CASSDLRGRTEAFF. In DNA, the CDR3 is TGTGCCAGCAGTGATCTGCGGGGGCGGACTGAAGCTTTCTTT.

This chain joins TRBV19 and TRBJ1-2; 12 positions match TRBD1. The CDR3 consists of 13 residues. Germline V gene lookup returns CDR1 LNHDA and CDR2 SQIVND (reference sequence). The junction had 7 bases not matched to a gene; V was cut back by 10 bases and J by 7 bases. The CDR3 spells CATPGTGGAGYTF. The CDR3 coding sequence is TGTGCCACCCCCGGGACAGGGGGCGCTGGCTACACCTTC.

V is TRBV9 and J is TRBJ1-1, with 7 bases matching TRBD1. This CDR3 region has 15 residues. The V gene end was trimmed by 4 bases and the J gene end by 4 bases; junction bases not matched to a gene: 10. Germline loops: CDR1 SGDLS, CDR2 YYNGEE. The CDR3 is CASSSKGTAGTEAFF. The DNA of the CDR3 is TGTGCCAGCAGCTCCAAAGGGACAGCCGGCACTGAAGCTTTCTTT.

The J gene is TRBJ2-7, the V gene TRBV6-5; 10 positions match TRBD2. The CDR3 length is 14 residues. The V gene's germline CDR1 is MNHEY and CDR2 SVGAGI. The V segment lost 6 bases and the J segment 5 bases; nucleotides outside the gene matches: 7. The CDR3, as DNA: TGTGCCAGCAGGTTAGCGGGAGGTAAGCACGAGCAGTACTTC. Translating it yields CASRLAGGKHEQYF.

The chain recombines TRBV7-8 with TRBJ1-4; 9 bases align to TRBD1. The CDR3 is 13 residues long. Germline CDR1 is SGHVS and CDR2 is FQNEAQ. V lost 5 bases and J lost 10; bases outside the gene matches: 5. The CDR3 bases are TGTGCCAGCAGCCCCGGACAGGGGACAAAACTGTTTTTT. It translates to CASSPGQGTKLFF.

The rearrangement joins TRBV5-1 to TRBJ1-1; unclear D gene. There are 13 residues in the CDR3. Deletions cut 0 bases from V and 6 bases from J, with 9 bases between. The germline V gene has CDR1 SGHRS and CDR2 YFSETQ. The DNA for the CDR3 is TGCGCCAGCAGCTTGGCTAGGATGGCTGAAGCTTTCTTT. Translating it yields CASSLARMAEAFF.

The gene calls are TRBV7-8 and TRBJ1-6; TRBD1 aligns across 9 bases. The CDR3 is made up of 17 amino acids. The V gene end was trimmed by 3 bases and the J gene end by 2 bases; junction bases not matched to a gene: 5. Germline V gives CDR1 SGHVS, CDR2 FQNEAQ. The CDR3 is CASSFYRGQAYNSPLHF. CDR3 nucleotides: TGTGCCAGCAGCTTCTACAGGGGGCAGGCCTATAATTCACCCCTCCACTTT.

This chain joins TRBV7-2 and TRBJ2-3; D ambiguous. The germline gives CDR1 SGHTA, CDR2 FQGNSA. The CDR3 extends over 17 amino acids. The V and J ends lost 5 bases and 2 bases respectively, with 20 bases between them. The CDR3 DNA follows: TGTGCCAGCAGCCCCAGAGGCCGGCACTCCTTCACAGATACGCAGTATTTT. Amino acids: CASSPRGRHSFTDTQYF.

This chain's CDR3 is CASSQGQGGETQYF. CDR3 DNA: TGTGCCAGCAGTCAGGGACAGGGAGGAGAGACCCAGTACTTC. The rearrangement joins TRBV27 to TRBJ2-5; 9 bases match TRBD1. With 5 bases clipped from V and 4 bases from J, the junction kept 5 bases outside the gene matches. The CDR3 is made up of 14 amino acids. CDR1 and CDR2 from the germline V gene are MNHEY and SMNVEV (reference sequence).